Listed here are 12 T cell receptor beta chains from one sample, sequenced in a study of blood T cells in healthy people across ages. The second PCR ran roughly 6 to 11 cycles with a sample-barcoded 5' primer and J-beta primers. TCRdb analysed the 5' RACE reads with MiXCR anew, one entry per CDR3 protein. This sample has roughly 800,000 distinct CDR3 sequences, with about 53% found just once. The material sequenced was blood. The receptor set was obtained from a man of 80 years or more in good health.

This clonotype was counted once. The rearrangement links TRBV2 to TRBJ2-6; no definite D call. Germline lookup yields CDR1 SNHLY and CDR2 FYNNEI. The V end was cut by 4 bases, the J end by 7 bases, with 14 bases between. CDR3 size: 15 residues. The chain's CDR3 is CASSADLARANVLTF. The CDR3 region has the DNA TGTGCCAGCAGTGCAGACCTGGCACGAGCCAACGTCCTGACTTTC. The full variable domain, with the rest looked up from reference TRBV2 and TRBJ2-6, is EPEVTQTPSHQVTQMGQEVILRCVPISNHLYFYWYRQILGQKVEFLVSFYNNEISEKSEIFDDQFSVERPDGSNFTLKIRSTKLEDSAMYFCASSADLARANVLTFGAGSRLTVL.

This clonotype has only a few counts. The chain carries TRBV18 and TRBJ1-2; D is possibly TRBD1 (6 bases). CDR3 length: 13 residues. Germline V lookup: CDR1 KGHSH, CDR2 LQKENI. Trimming took off 6 bases at V and 5 bases at J, with 13 bases between the two ends. The CDR3, as DNA: TGTGCCAGCTCCCGGACAGTGGAATATGGCTACACCTTC. This codes for CASSRTVEYGYTF.

Only a few counts were recorded for this clonotype. The genes are TRBV11-2 and TRBJ1-4, with D possibly TRBD1 on 5 matching bases. The CDR3 is 15 residues long. The germline V gene encodes CDR1 SGHAT and CDR2 FQNNGV. V was trimmed by 9 bases and J by 0 bases, leaving 14 bases between them. In nucleotides, the CDR3 is TGTGCCAGGGGACTCCAGGGCACAACTAATGAAAAACTGTTTTTT. The encoded protein is CARGLQGTTNEKLFF.

The V gene is TRBV29-1, the J gene TRBJ1-1; D unclear. V lost 4 bases and J 0 bases, leaving 9 bases between the germline ends. CDR3 size: 13 residues. CDR1 and CDR2 from the germline V gene are SQVTM and ANQGSEA. CDR3 coding DNA: TGCAGCGTTGGCGGAAATATGAACACTGAAGCTTTCTTT. This translates into CSVGGNMNTEAFF.

This sequence joins TRBV21-1 and TRBJ2-4; the table's D call of TRBD1 was not tested on the DNA. TRBV21-1 is a pseudogene locus. CDR3 length: 14 residues. CDR3 coding DNA: TGTGCCAGCACCCGAACAGGAGTAAAAAACATTCAGTACTTC. Its protein product is CASTRTGVKNIQYF.

This chain links TRBV6-1 with TRBJ1-5; D is unresolved. CDR3 length: 14 amino acids. Trimming stripped 8 bases from V and 1 base from J, with 12 bases between. Germline V gene lookup returns CDR1 MNHNS and CDR2 SASEGT. The CDR3 bases are TGTGCCAGCGCGGCGGGCCGGAGCAATCAGCCCCAGCATTTT. Amino acid sequence: CASAAGRSNQPQHF.

This clonotype was seen a single time. This chain connects TRBV6-5 to TRBJ2-1; D may be TRBD1 (5 bases). This CDR3 comprises 16 residues. Germline V gene data show CDR1 as MNHEY and CDR2 as SVGAGI. The V gene lost 4 bases and the J gene lost 6 bases, with 19 bases spanning the gap. The CDR3 nucleotides are TGTGCCAGCAGTTCGCCAGGGATCCGGGCCGTCAATGAGCAGTTCTTC. Its translation: CASSSPGIRAVNEQFF.

The chain couples TRBV20-1 to TRBJ2-4; 13 positions agree with TRBD2. J was trimmed by 13 bases and V by 4 bases; bases with no gene match: 7. The CDR3 is 13 amino acids. Per the germline V gene, CDR1 is DFQATT and CDR2 is SNEGSKA (reference sequence). Here the CDR3 reads CSAMKGLAGEQYF. The CDR3, as DNA: TGCAGTGCTATGAAAGGACTAGCGGGAGAGCAGTACTTC.

This sequence joins TRBV25-1 and TRBJ2-4; D may be TRBD2 (6 bases). Germline CDR1 and CDR2: MGHDK and SYGVNS. The CDR3 is 15 residues long. V dropped 2 bases and J dropped 0 bases, with 8 bases sitting between them. The CDR3 here is CASSEVGGAKNIQYF. The CDR3 coding sequence is TGTGCCAGCAGTGAAGTCGGGGGAGCCAAAAACATTCAGTACTTC.

Concerning this clonotype itself: One end of the junction varies from germline; a read error may be responsible. The chain employs TRBV2 and TRBJ1-6; D not resolved. Germline V gene lookup returns CDR1 SNHLY and CDR2 FYNNEI. The CDR3 loop spans 13 amino acids. CDR3 sequence reads: CASSELSYSPLYF. CDR3 DNA: TGTGCCAGCAGTGAGCTTAGCTACTCACCCCTCTACTTT. Combining the CDR3 with reference TRBV2 and TRBJ1-6 gives the whole variable domain EPEVTQTPSHQVTQMGQEVILRCVPISNHLYFYWYRQILGQKVEFLVSFYNNEISEKSEIFDDQFSVERPDGSNFTLKIRSTKLEDSAMYFCASSELSYSPLYFGNGTRLTVT.

The chain is built from TRBV6-5 and TRBJ1-2, with TRBD1 matching over 9 bases. The V gene end was trimmed by 6 bases and the J gene end by 3 bases; junction bases not matched to a gene: 5. The germline CDR1 and CDR2 sequences are MNHEY and SVGAGI. The length of the CDR3 is 14 residues. In DNA, the CDR3 is TGTGCCAGCAGCAAGACAGGGGGGGACTATGGCTACACCTTC. This sequence encodes CASSKTGGDYGYTF.

The rearrangement joins TRBV27 to TRBJ2-7, with 11 bases fitting TRBD2. Looked up from germline, CDR1 is MNHEY and CDR2 is SMNVEV (reference sequence). The CDR3 length is 18 residues. After removal of 4 bases from V and 0 bases from J, the junction contained 11 bases not matched to a gene. CDR3 sequence reads: CASSWIPVTSGISYEQYF. In DNA, the CDR3 is TGTGCCAGCAGTTGGATACCAGTGACTAGCGGGATCTCCTACGAGCAGTACTTC.